Listed below are T cell receptor beta chains from one sample, sequenced in a study of blood T cell repertoires in COVID-19. Sequenced by immunoSEQ multiplex PCR; TCRdb stores in-frame clones only, minus some. The sample has about 200,000 clones, just under 85% seen once. Material for sequencing was peripheral blood. The source is a human donor with acute or convalescent COVID-19. The donor label of this sample is uncertain. CDR3s include the opening cysteine and the closing phenylalanine or tryptophan. The D gene is left open where the match is weak. Size values are once, few and many counts, or a class for expanded clones, and some rows have none.

J	D	size	V	DNA	CDR3
TRBJ2-5	TRBD1	-	TRBV2	TGTGCCAGCAGGGACAGGTCCGTCCAAGAGACCCAGTACTTC	CASRDRSVQETQYF
TRBJ1-3	-	-	TRBV7-2	TGTGCCAGCACCCTCGCGGGGCGGGAGGGAAACACCATATATTTT	CASTLAGREGNTIYF
TRBJ2-5	TRBD1	once	TRBV6-6	TGTGCCAGCAGTTACTCCGGGACAGGACAAGAGACCCAGTACTTC	CASSYSGTGQETQYF
TRBJ1-5	TRBD1	-	TRBV5-6	TGTGCCAGCAGCTTGGGACAGGGGGTGAATCAGCCCCAGCATTTT	CASSLGQGVNQPQHF
TRBJ1-1	-	-	TRBV2	TGTGCCAGCAGTGTCGACACCGTAGCTGAAGCTTTCTTT	CASSVDTVAEAFF
TRBJ2-2	-	few	TRBV6-6	TGTGCCACCTCAGAGAACACCGGGGAGCTGTTTTTT	CATSENTGELFF
TRBJ2-7	-	once	TRBV6-6	TGTGCCACTCAATCCCGGGAGCTCTCCTACGAGCAGTACTTC	CATQSRELSYEQYF
TRBJ2-1	TRBD2	once	TRBV19	TGTGCCAGTGGGGCTACTAGCGGGAGCCCCTGGAAGCAGTTCTTC	CASGATSGSPWKQFF
TRBJ2-7	TRBD1	-	TRBV23-1	TGCGCCAGCCCGGGACAGGGGGCGCGGGAGCAGTACTTC	CASPGQGAREQYF
TRBJ1-1	-	-	TRBV6-5	TGTGCCAGCAGTTACCGGTCGGGGGGGAGTTGGACTGAAGCTTTCTTT	CASSYRSGGSWTEAFF
TRBJ1-3	-	-	TRBV11-1	TGTGCCAGCAGCTTCAGTGCAGGCCCTGGAAACACCATATATTTT	CASSFSAGPGNTIYF
TRBJ1-5	TRBD1	-	TRBV19	TGTGCCAGTAGTATCAGGGGGCAGTCGGATCAGCCCCAGCATTTT	CASSIRGQSDQPQHF
TRBJ1-5	-	once	TRBV15	TGTGCCACCAGCAGAGGAGGAGCGGCGGGGAATCAGCCCCAGCATTTT	CATSRGGAAGNQPQHF
TRBJ2-3	-	-	TRBV11-1	TGTGCCAGCAGCCGGGACTTGGGCACAGATACGCAGTATTTT	CASSRDLGTDTQYF
TRBJ1-2	-	-	TRBV6-5	TGTGCCAGCAGTTACTCGGGACTGGAAGGCTACACCTTC	CASSYSGLEGYTF
TRBJ2-2	-	-	TRBV27	TGTGCCAGCAGTCCACTACTCACCTACGGGAACACCGGGGAGCTGTTTTTT	CASSPLLTYGNTGELFF
TRBJ2-6	-	once	TRBV19	TGTGCCAGTAGCCTATTTAGCGTCTCTGGGGCCAACGTCCTGACTTTC	CASSLFSVSGANVLTF
TRBJ2-7	TRBD1	-	TRBV10-3	TGTGCCATCCGGGACAGGGAGTACGAGCAGTACTTC	CAIRDREYEQYF
TRBJ1-6	TRBD1	-	TRBV5-6	TGTGCCAGCACGAGTCAGGGGGTTTGGTCACCCCTCCACTTT	CASTSQGVWSPLHF
TRBJ1-1	-	-	TRBV5-1	TGCGCCAGCAGCTCACAGGTATCGAACACTGAAGCTTTCTTT	CASSSQVSNTEAFF
TRBJ1-2	TRBD1	-	TRBV10-3	TGTGCCATCAGATCGACAGGGACTAACTATGGCTACACCTTC	CAIRSTGTNYGYTF
TRBJ2-1	TRBD1	-	TRBV24-1	TGTGCCACCAGTGATCCCCGGACAGGGGGCATCGATGAGCAGTTCTTC	CATSDPRTGGIDEQFF
TRBJ2-3	-	-	TRBV9	TGTGCCAGCAGCGTAAACGGGATCAGCACAGATACGCAGTATTTT	CASSVNGISTDTQYF
TRBJ1-6	TRBD1	once	TRBV2	TGTGCCAGCAGTGAAAGGGAGACAGGGCTTAATTCACCCCTCCACTTT	CASSERETGLNSPLHF
TRBJ1-5	TRBD1	-	TRBV4-1	TGCGCCAGCAGCCAGGAGGGGGAACAACAGGGGACCAATCAGCCCCAGCATTTT	CASSQEGEQQGTNQPQHF
TRBJ1-2	-	once	TRBV19	TGTGCCAGTAGTAGGGAGGGGATGTATGGCTACACCTTC	CASSREGMYGYTF
TRBJ2-3	TRBD1	-	TRBV30	TGTGCCTGGAGCTCGGGACAGGAGGGAACAGATACGCAGTATTTT	CAWSSGQEGTDTQYF
TRBJ1-2	TRBD1	-	TRBV19	TGTGCCAGTATAGACAGGGGGCATGGCGGCTACACCTTC	CASIDRGHGGYTF
TRBJ2-7	TRBD1	-	TRBV28	TGTGCCAGCAGTTTCGGGACAGGGAGGGACTTC	CASSFGTGRDF
TRBJ2-3	TRBD2	-	TRBV7-3	TGTGCCAGCAGCTTGGGACTAGCGGTGGGGGATACGCAGTATTTT	CASSLGLAVGDTQYF
TRBJ2-7	-	-	TRBV7-2	TGTGCCAGCAGCTACAGTACTGTTAAGCAGTACTTC	CASSYSTVKQYF
TRBJ2-7	-	once	TRBV30	TGTGCCTGGGCGGCGGGATACGAGCAGTACTTC	CAWAAGYEQYF
TRBJ1-5	-	-	TRBV9	TGTGCCAGCAGCGTGAGTTGGGGGGAGGACTGGCCCCAGCATTTT	CASSVSWGEDWPQHF
TRBJ2-5	-	-	TRBV5-1	TGCGCCAGCAGCTTGACAGGGAGGGGAGAGACCCAGTACTTC	CASSLTGRGETQYF
TRBJ2-7	TRBD2	-	TRBV11-2	TGTGCCAGCAGCTTACCAAGGGGCGTAGCGGGAGTTCTCTACGAGCAGTACTTC	CASSLPRGVAGVLYEQYF
TRBJ2-2	-	-	TRBV6-1	TGTGCCAGCAGTGAGCACGGGGATACCGGGGAGCTGTTTTTT	CASSEHGDTGELFF
TRBJ1-6	TRBD1	-	TRBV5-4	TGTGCCAGCAGCTGGGGGACAGGGGGGGAATCACCCCTCCACTTT	CASSWGTGGESPLHF
TRBJ1-1	-	-	TRBV12-3/TRBV12-4	TGTGCCAGCAGTGAGACTGAAGCTTTCTTT	CASSETEAFF
TRBJ1-6	TRBD1	-	TRBV5-6	TGTGCCAGCAGCTTCGGACAGGGGAGGTCACCCCTCCACTTT	CASSFGQGRSPLHF
TRBJ1-2	TRBD1	few	TRBV9	TGTGCCAGCAGCACCTACCCCGGGACAGGCTATGGCTACACCTTC	CASSTYPGTGYGYTF
TRBJ2-3	TRBD2	-	TRBV27	TGTGCCAGTTATCCCTGGGGGGGTGATACGCAGTATTTT	CASYPWGGDTQYF
TRBJ1-1	-	-	TRBV6-1	TGTGCCAGCAGTGAAACATTCGCGAACACTGAAGCTTTCTTT	CASSETFANTEAFF
TRBJ2-1	-	-	TRBV10-3	TGTGCCATCAGTGACGGCGGTTCCTACAATGAGCAGTTCTTC	CAISDGGSYNEQFF
TRBJ1-4	-	-	TRBV14	TGTGCCAGCAGCCGCGGGCGTGGGGGGACAACTAATGAAAAACTGTTTTTT	CASSRGRGGTTNEKLFF
TRBJ1-1	-	-	TRBV19	TGTGCCAGTAGTATAGTTCAGGCCGCTGAAGCTTTCTTT	CASSIVQAAEAFF
TRBJ2-1	TRBD2	-	TRBV20-1	TGCAGTGCTAGTAGCGGGAGGGCCAGCGAGCAGTTCTTC	CSASSGRASEQFF
TRBJ2-3	-	once	TRBV5-5	TGTGCCAGCAGCTTGCTCACAGATACGCAGTATTTT	CASSLLTDTQYF
TRBJ2-1	-	-	TRBV7-8	TGTGCCAGCAGCCAGGACTACGAGCAGTTCTTC	CASSQDYEQFF
TRBJ1-1	-	-	TRBV30	TGTGCCTGGAGTGTACAGAGGGGGACTGAAGCTTTCTTT	CAWSVQRGTEAFF
TRBJ1-3	-	-	TRBV5-4	TGTGCCAGCAGCAAACAGGGCTCTGGAAACACCATATATTTT	CASSKQGSGNTIYF